A single TCR beta chain is shown here with its context. Its antigen is unknown. Drawn from each donor were approximately 9.2 milliliters of peripheral blood. Isolating PBMCs gave at least 6 million of these cells per sample. This specimen belongs to a study of blood T cells in healthy people across ages. Primers used in a second PCR of about 6 to 11 cycles were a sample-barcoded 5' primer and a J-beta primer mix. TCRdb re-called the 5' RACE reads through MiXCR, storing one row per CDR3 protein. The sample carries around 1,500,000 distinct CDR3 sequences, around 42% recorded once. Whole-study findings and limits: Naive and antigen-experienced cells were not separated, limiting conclusive comparison. Getting older went along with TCR beta diversity per million T cells dropping roughly linearly.

CDR1 is SEHNR and CDR2 is FQNEAQ in the germline V gene (reference sequence). V shed 0 bases and J shed 15 bases, with 21 bases lying between them. The CDR3 runs to 15 residues. This chain joins TRBV7-9 and TRBJ2-1; D could derive from TRBD1 or TRBD2 (5 bases each). The clonotype comes from a young woman in good health. Sequencing input: blood. CDR3 sequence reads: CASSLARTGTEVLFF. DNA for the CDR3: TGTGCCAGCAGCTTAGCGAGAACCGGGACCGAAGTTTTGTTCTTC.